The clone carrying this TCR beta chain was observed a few times. What it binds is not known. Sequencing was performed with immunoSEQ multiplex PCR; in TCRdb, only in-frame clones are kept and a portion is missing. The sample contains about 15,000 clones, approximately 67% of which appear only once. Per the germline V gene, CDR1 is MNHNS and CDR2 is SASEGT. This CDR3 region has 13 residues. The trim removed 8 bases at V and 9 bases at J, leaving 10 bases unmatched. Patients were newly diagnosed with stage II-IVA oral cavity squamous cell carcinoma without prior systemic or radiation treatment. Cohort: HPV-negative, locally advanced oral cavity squamous cell carcinoma patients. This sample was included in a study of neoadjuvant anti-PD-1 for oral cavity cancer. Study in general: Around day 43, patients without progression received a fourth nivolumab dose before surgery.

General study findings and limits: After neoadjuvant nivolumab, PBMC T cell clonality was significantly higher in non-responders than responders.

The V and J genes are TRBV6-1 and TRBJ2-1, with TRBD2 identical over 7 bases. This TCR came from a person aged 35-79 years with oral cavity squamous cell carcinoma. The specimen comprised PBMCs, sampled before nivolumab (anti-PD-1) treatment. The CDR3 loop is CASLVRGRGEQFF. The CDR3 DNA reads TGTGCCAGCTTAGTGCGGGGGAGGGGTGAGCAGTTCTTC.